The clone carrying this T cell receptor (beta chain) has only a few counts. Antigen unknown. The data belong to a study of beta chain features in type 1 diabetes. As for the study in general: Examination of sorted cells across all samples involved around 99 million cells. General observations from the study: Compared with healthy donors, patients appeared to share more similar naive, central memory and regulatory TCRB repertoires. All four CD4+ subsets from Type 1 diabetes patients carried moderately but significantly shorter TCRB CDR3s.

Stem cell-like memory, regulatory, central memory and naive CD4+ cells were sorted via CD45RO/CCR7/CD25/CD127/CD95/CD27. Populations isolated by sorting all had purity greater than 95%. The germline CDR1 and CDR2 sequences are KGHSH and LQKENI. V lost 5 bases, J lost 13 bases, and 5 bases stayed unmatched. The CDR3 length is 11 residues. Isolated RNA was reverse transcribed in full, so expressed TCRB transcripts were sequenced. Method: immunoSEQ multiplex PCR; TCRdb's copy keeps in-frame clones and lacks some. The sample lists 300,000 to 400,000 clones, approximately 9.9% occurring once. Sequenced material: central memory CD4+ T cells from blood. The V and J genes are TRBV18 and TRBJ1-2; TRBD1 agrees at 9 bases. This sequence was found in a young man with type 1 diabetes. Written as DNA, the CDR3 is TGTGCCAGCTCAATTGGACAGGGGTCCACCTTC. This sequence encodes CASSIGQGSTF.